Following are 30 T cell receptor beta chains from one sample sequenced in a study of T cell responses to AZD1222 COVID-19 vaccine. Clones were read by immunoSEQ multiplex PCR, and TCRdb kept only the in-frame ones, dropping some. Of 100,000 to 140,000 clones listed, approximately 90% are singletons. The specimen was peripheral blood, collected 28 days after the second AZD1222 dose. These receptors originate from an adult who received the AZD1222 COVID-19 vaccine.

The gene calls are TRBV15 and TRBJ1-6; D gene unclear. This CDR3 is 12 amino acids long. The germline V and J ends were trimmed by 0 bases and 11 bases, with 5 bases remaining between them. From germline, CDR1 is LNHNV and CDR2 YYDKDF (reference sequence). The chain's CDR3 is CATSRDRTPLHF. The CDR3 nucleotides read TGTGCCACCAGCAGAGATCGGACACCCCTCCACTTT.

The chain is built from TRBV5-6 and TRBJ2-7, with 9 positions matching TRBD1. Germline V gene sequence: CDR1 SGHDT, CDR2 YYEEEE. The CDR3 contains 14 residues. J lost 7 bases, V lost 4 bases, and 9 bases had no gene match. CDR3 protein: CASSPGQGDREQYF. The CDR3 bases are TGTGCCAGCAGCCCGGGACAGGGAGATAGGGAGCAGTACTTC. Variable domain in full (rest from reference TRBV5-6 and TRBJ2-7): DAGVTQSPTHLIKTRGQQVTLRCSPKSGHDTVSWYQQALGQGPQFIFQYYEEEERQRGNFPDRFSGHQFPNYSSELNVNALLLGDSALYLCASSPGQGDREQYFGPGTRLTVT.

The V call is TRBV6-5, the J call TRBJ2-2; the D gene could be TRBD1 or TRBD2 (5 bases each). Germline lookup yields CDR1 MNHEY and CDR2 SVGAGI. This CDR3 is 16 amino acids long. Trimming shortened V by 2 bases and J by 1 base, and 11 bases separated the two germline ends. In DNA form, the CDR3 reads TGTGCCAGCAGTTACCGGGGACGGATGAACACCGGGGAGCTGTTTTTT. Translating gives CASSYRGRMNTGELFF.

The chain carries TRBV7-9 and TRBJ1-3, with D uncertain. The germline V and J ends were trimmed by 0 bases and 0 bases, with 9 bases remaining between them. CDR3 length: 16 amino acids. The germline V gene has CDR1 SEHNR and CDR2 FQNEAQ (reference sequence). Here the CDR3 DNA reads TGTGCCAGCAGCTTAGCGTACATACTCTCTGGAAACACCATATATTTT. Translation gives CASSLAYILSGNTIYF.

This clone was seen a single time. The genes are TRBV3-1 (or the pseudogene TRBV3-2) and TRBJ2-7; possibly TRBD1 for D (5 bases). Between the trimmed V and J ends, which lost 0 bases and 0 bases, there was a span of 9 bases. The CDR3 totals 15 residues. Germline CDR1 and CDR2: LGHDT and YNNKEL (reference sequence). CDR3 sequence reads: CASSQDLTVSYEQYF. The CDR3 DNA reads as TGTGCCAGCAGCCAAGATCTGACAGTCTCCTACGAGCAGTACTTC.

The chain couples TRBV4-2 to TRBJ1-2, with D tentatively TRBD1 (5 bases). The CDR3 sequence is 18 residues long. CDR1 and CDR2 from the germline V gene are LGHNA and YNFKEQ. V lost 0 bases, J lost 2 bases, and 19 bases lay in between. The CDR3 reads CASSQEGEGLGINYGYTF. CDR3 bases: TGTGCCAGCAGCCAAGAAGGGGAGGGGCTGGGAATAAACTATGGCTACACCTTC.

The chain links TRBV5-4 to TRBJ2-5, with 8 bases lining up with TRBD2. The V segment lost 0 bases and the J segment 2 bases; nucleotides outside the gene matches: 9. The CDR3 consists of 17 residues. The germline CDR1 and CDR2 sequences are SGHNT and YYREEE (reference sequence). As DNA, the CDR3 is TGTGCCAGCAGCTTGGAGATTAGCGGGGACACTCAAGAGACCCAGTACTTC. Translating gives CASSLEISGDTQETQYF.

V and J are TRBV14 and TRBJ1-2, with TRBD1 identical over 7 bases. Trimming took 4 bases from V and 1 from J; bases not matched to a gene: 9. CDR3 length: 16 residues. Germline loops: CDR1 SGHDN, CDR2 FVKESK. The CDR3 spells CASSPRQGQLNYGYTF. The CDR3 DNA is TGTGCCAGCAGCCCCCGACAGGGCCAGCTTAACTATGGCTACACCTTC.

The chain joins TRBV19 to TRBJ1-1, with D possibly matching TRBD1 (5 bases). Between the trimmed V and J ends, which lost 1 base and 5 bases, there was a span of 17 bases. CDR1 is LNHDA, CDR2 SQIVND, per germline (reference sequence). This CDR3 is built from 16 residues. The CDR3, as DNA: TGTGCCAGTAGTATAGTCGGGTTTGGAGGGGCGACTGAAGCTTTCTTT. Translating it yields CASSIVGFGGATEAFF.

This chain joins TRBV28 and TRBJ2-7; 9 bases agree with TRBD2. The CDR3 consists of 16 residues. The ends lost 8 bases at V and 0 bases at J; junction bases unmatched: 11. Germline CDR1 reads MDHEN; CDR2 reads SYDVKM. The CDR3 protein is CASRLGGGAGSYEQYF. As DNA, the CDR3 is TGTGCCAGCCGATTGGGCGGGGGGGCCGGCTCCTACGAGCAGTACTTC.

The chain is built from TRBV19 and TRBJ1-2; 8 nucleotides line up with TRBD1. CDR1 is LNHDA, CDR2 SQIVND, per germline (reference sequence). This CDR3 has 11 residues. Germline trimming cut 9 bases from V and 8 bases from J; bases unmatched to any gene: 5. The CDR3 region is CASGQGRGYTF. In nucleotides, the CDR3 is TGTGCCAGCGGACAGGGTCGGGGCTACACCTTC.

This clone was counted once. V gene TRBV5-4 combines with J gene TRBJ2-7; TRBD1 agrees at 7 bases. There are 15 residues in the CDR3. Per germline, CDR1 SGHNT and CDR2 YYREEE (reference sequence). J lost 7 bases, V lost 5 bases, and 15 bases had no gene match. CDR3 DNA sequence: TGTGCCAGCAGTATGGGACCGGACAGGCCCCAAGAGCAGTACTTC. As protein: CASSMGPDRPQEQYF.

V is TRBV6-5 and J is TRBJ2-1, with TRBD2 matching over 11 bases. The CDR3 is made up of 15 amino acids. Germline trimming cut 6 bases from V and 7 bases from J; bases unmatched to any gene: 8. Germline V gene lookup returns CDR1 MNHEY and CDR2 SVGAGI. CDR3 sequence reads: CASSQTSGGINEQFF. CDR3 bases: TGTGCCAGCAGCCAAACTAGCGGGGGAATTAATGAGCAGTTCTTC.

This clone occurred once. The CDR3 bases are TGTGCCAGTAGTATAGGGGCCTATGAGCAGTTCTTC. Its protein is CASSIGAYEQFF. J is TRBJ2-1 and V is TRBV19, with D unclear. Germline CDR1 and CDR2: LNHDA and SQIVND (reference sequence). Trimming removed 1 base from V and 8 bases from J, with 6 bases in between. The length of the CDR3 is 12 residues.

This clone has just a few counts. CDR3 sequence (DNA): TGTGCCAGCAGCCAAGATCAAGGTGGCAGGGATGGCTACACCTTC. Amino acid sequence: CASSQDQGGRDGYTF. The V gene is TRBV3-1 (or the pseudogene TRBV3-2), the J gene TRBJ1-2; TRBD1 might be the D (5 bases). Trimming pared 0 bases from V and 6 bases from J, leaving 14 bases between. Germline lookup yields CDR1 LGHDT and CDR2 YNNKEL (reference sequence). The CDR3 covers 15 residues.

This chain connects TRBV19 to TRBJ2-2; D gene uncertain. The CDR3 contains 15 residues. The V end was cut by 3 bases, the J end by 4 bases, with 12 bases between. Germline assignment: CDR1 LNHDA and CDR2 SQIVND (reference sequence). The chain's CDR3 is CASSMSGPGTGELFF. CDR3 bases: TGTGCCAGTAGTATGTCCGGGCCCGGCACCGGGGAGCTGTTTTTT.

The chain has TRBV2 and TRBJ1-1; D might be TRBD1 (6 bases). Trimming stripped 4 bases from V and 7 bases from J, with 13 bases between. This CDR3 is 13 amino acids long. The germline V gene encodes CDR1 SNHLY and CDR2 FYNNEI. CDR3 region: CASSVGGAGEAFF. CDR3 in DNA: TGTGCCAGCAGTGTGGGGGGGGCAGGTGAAGCTTTCTTT.

The chain is built from TRBV7-2 and TRBJ2-7, with unresolved D. The CDR3 consists of 16 residues. Germline values: CDR1 SGHTA, CDR2 FQGNSA. Deletions cut 5 bases from V and 0 bases from J, with 17 bases between. This CDR3 is CASSPRLLPLSYEQYF. The CDR3 nucleotides read TGTGCCAGCAGCCCCAGACTCCTACCCCTCTCCTACGAGCAGTACTTC.

The V call is TRBV24-1, the J call TRBJ1-1; D ambiguous. Between the trimmed V and J ends, which lost 5 bases and 1 base, there was a span of 10 bases. The germline CDR1 and CDR2 sequences are KGHDR and SFDVKD. This CDR3 has 14 residues. The CDR3 DNA sequence: TGTGCCACCAGTGTGGGCGGCACGAACACTGAAGCTTTCTTT. This codes for CATSVGGTNTEAFF.

To note about this clone: Additional DNA sequences in this sample encode the identical CDR3. The rearrangement uses TRBV18 and TRBJ1-2; perhaps TRBD1 as D (5 bases). Trimming pared 2 bases from V and 3 bases from J, leaving 7 bases between. Germline lookup yields CDR1 KGHSH and CDR2 LQKENI. The CDR3 totals 13 residues. In DNA, the CDR3 is TGTGCCAGCTCACCAGACAGAGACTATGGCTACACCTTC. Amino acid sequence: CASSPDRDYGYTF.

DNA for the CDR3: TGTGCCAGCAGTTCAGGGGGGACAGACTATGGCTACACCTTC. Its translation: CASSSGGTDYGYTF. This chain joins TRBV6-5 and TRBJ1-2; 7 nucleotides agree with TRBD1. This CDR3 region has 14 residues. The germline CDR1 and CDR2 sequences are MNHEY and SVGAGI. The ends lost 4 bases at V and 3 bases at J; junction bases unmatched: 5.

This clone appeared a few times. The chain couples TRBV27 to TRBJ1-1, with unresolved D. V was clipped by 5 bases and J by 5 bases, with 12 bases between them. The CDR3 runs 13 residues. CDR1 and CDR2 (germline): MNHEY, SMNVEV (reference sequence). The CDR3 DNA sequence: TGTGCCAGCAGTCCGTGGGCTAAGACTGAAGCTTTCTTT. The encoded protein is CASSPWAKTEAFF.

This CDR3 is CASTGTKNSNQPQHF. The CDR3 DNA sequence: TGTGCCAGCACGGGGACGAAAAATAGCAATCAGCCCCAGCATTTT. The chain links TRBV6-5 to TRBJ1-5; D possibly corresponds to TRBD1 (5 bases). Per germline, CDR1 MNHEY and CDR2 SVGAGI. V was shortened by 7 bases and J by 0 bases, with 13 bases between the two germline ends. The CDR3 is 15 amino acids.

This sequence joins TRBV3-1 (or the pseudogene TRBV3-2) and TRBJ2-1; TRBD1 matches at 7 bases. The CDR3 contains 16 residues. Germline CDR1 LGHDT, CDR2 YNNKEL (reference sequence). V lost 0 bases and J lost 0; bases outside the gene matches: 2. CDR3 sequence reads: CASSQEDRSSYNEQFF. In nucleotides, the CDR3 is TGTGCCAGCAGCCAAGAGGACAGGAGCTCCTACAATGAGCAGTTCTTC.

In its sample, this clone was seen a few times. The chain combines TRBV7-9 with TRBJ1-2; D is possibly TRBD1 (6 bases). CDR3 length: 14 amino acids. V was cut by 0 bases and J by 3 bases, with 8 bases left in between. Germline-derived CDR1 and CDR2 are SEHNR and FQNEAQ (reference sequence). This CDR3 reads CASSLAQGDYGYTF. CDR3 bases: TGTGCCAGCAGCTTAGCACAGGGTGACTATGGCTACACCTTC.

This chain joins TRBV3-1 (or the pseudogene TRBV3-2) and TRBJ2-7; no clear D. CDR3 length equals 12 residues. Germline CDR1 and CDR2: LGHDT and YNNKEL (reference sequence). Trimming removed 4 bases at V and 5 bases at J, with 9 bases between. CDR3 in DNA: TGTGCCAGCAGCCCCCTTAACCACGAGCAGTACTTC. Amino acids: CASSPLNHEQYF.

On this clone itself: The same CDR3 arises from other DNA sequences in this sample as well. This chain connects TRBV19 to TRBJ1-5; D gene unclear. Germline V CDR1 and CDR2: LNHDA, SQIVND (reference sequence). This CDR3 has 15 amino acids. V was clipped by 3 bases and J by 0 bases, with 9 bases between them. The DNA for the CDR3 is TGTGCCAGTAGTATTTCTGGGCTTAGCAATCAGCCCCAGCATTTT. Translating it yields CASSISGLSNQPQHF.

The chain links TRBV6-2 or TRBV6-3 to TRBJ1-5; D gene ambiguous. The germline V gene encodes CDR1 MNHEY and CDR2 SVGEGT. V was cut by 5 bases and J by 7 bases, with 9 bases left in between. CDR3 length equals 12 residues. The CDR3 DNA reads as TGTGCCAGCAGTCAACCGGGACAGCCCCAGCATTTT. The encoded protein is CASSQPGQPQHF.

The chain employs TRBV18 and TRBJ1-1; D perhaps matches TRBD1 (6 bases). The V end lost 0 bases, the J end lost 6 bases, and 14 bases lay between the germline ends. Germline V CDR1 and CDR2: KGHSH, LQKENI. The CDR3 consists of 15 residues. CDR3 amino acids: CASSPPFQAGAEAFF. In DNA form, the CDR3 reads TGTGCCAGCTCACCACCGTTTCAGGCAGGGGCTGAAGCTTTCTTT.

J is TRBJ2-7 and V is TRBV6-8; 11 bases fit TRBD1. J was trimmed by 1 base and V by 5 bases; bases with no gene match: 4. Germline values: CDR1 MNHGY, CDR2 SAAAGT. The CDR3 loop spans 15 amino acids. CDR3 nucleotides: TGTGCCAGCAGTCCCGGGACAGGGGGATCCTACGAGCAGTACTTC. Encoded protein: CASSPGTGGSYEQYF.